The 30 T cell receptor beta chains below were found in one sample sequenced in a study of response to subunit inactivated influenza vaccine. TCRdb recomputed calls from the RT-PCR reads with MiXCR, one row per CDR3 protein. The sample carries more than 500,000 distinct CDR3 sequences, about 11% recorded once. The same sample was also studied in work on T cells expressing NK-cell markers. From that report: 5'RACE template switching with UMIs produced the TCR beta cDNA.

The starting material was PBMCs from blood, obtained on the day of vaccination. Every receptor here comes from a man between 50 and 59 years old who received an inactivated influenza vaccine.

This clonotype was detected only a few times. The rearrangement uses TRBV4-3 and TRBJ2-1, with 10 positions matching TRBD2. This CDR3 is built from 17 residues. V trimming: 0 bases; J trimming: 3 bases; junction bases outside the gene matches: 5. Looked up from germline, CDR1 is LGHNA and CDR2 is YSLEER. CDR3 sequence: CASSQDLASGSYNEQFF. The DNA of the CDR3 is TGCGCCAGCAGCCAAGATCTGGCTAGCGGGAGCTACAATGAGCAGTTCTTC.

This clonotype was seen more than once but under ten times. V gene TRBV20-1 combines with J gene TRBJ2-7, with 12 bases identical to TRBD1. J was trimmed by 11 bases and V by 0 bases; bases with no gene match: 8. This CDR3 region has 14 residues. Per germline, CDR1 DFQATT and CDR2 SNEGSKA (reference sequence). The CDR3 DNA follows: TGCAGTGCTAGAGATTTGGGACAGGGGGCAAGGGAGTACTTC. This codes for CSARDLGQGAREYF.

In its sample, this clonotype was seen a few times. This chain links TRBV20-1 with TRBJ1-2, with unresolved D. Per the germline V gene, CDR1 is DFQATT and CDR2 is SNEGSKA (reference sequence). V was clipped by 1 base and J by 5 bases, with 8 bases between them. This CDR3 spans 12 amino acids. Written as DNA, the CDR3 is TGCAGTGCTAGAGTTATTCAGTATGGCTACACCTTC. It codes for CSARVIQYGYTF.

The rearrangement joins TRBV29-1 to TRBJ2-5, with TRBD1 matching over 7 bases. This CDR3 is built from 13 residues. CDR1 and CDR2 from the germline V gene are SQVTM and ANQGSEA. The junction had 6 bases not matched to a gene; V was cut back by 6 bases and J by 2 bases. This CDR3 reads CSVPGQIQETQYF. Here the CDR3 DNA reads TGCAGCGTCCCGGGACAGATTCAAGAGACCCAGTACTTC.

This clonotype came up a few times. The chain recombines TRBV10-3 with TRBJ2-1; a weak D match, TRBD2 (6 bases). With 9 bases removed from V and 0 bases from J, the gap between germline ends came to 18 bases. The germline gives CDR1 ENHRY, CDR2 SYGVKD. The length of the CDR3 is 16 residues. The CDR3 nucleotides read TGTGCCATAGGGATAGGGGCCGGGAGCTCCTACAATGAGCAGTTCTTC. This gives the protein CAIGIGAGSSYNEQFF.

J is TRBJ1-1 and V is TRBV24-1, with TRBD1 as a possible D gene (6 bases). Germline V gives CDR1 KGHDR, CDR2 SFDVKD. The CDR3 has 14 residues. Trimming took 5 bases from V and 7 from J, leaving 16 bases between them. Written as DNA, the CDR3 is TGTGCCACCAGTGGCGGATCCGGACAGAATGAAGCTTTCTTT. It translates to CATSGGSGQNEAFF.

This clonotype was recorded many times. The chain couples TRBV20-1 to TRBJ2-1, with D maybe TRBD2 (5 bases). The CDR3 consists of 15 residues. V lost 7 bases to trimming and J lost 0 bases, with 16 bases between them. Germline assignment: CDR1 DFQATT and CDR2 SNEGSKA (reference sequence). The CDR3 region is CSDSPRSGSYNEQFF. Written as DNA, the CDR3 is TGCAGTGATTCCCCGCGGAGCGGCTCCTACAATGAGCAGTTCTTC.

The V call is TRBV5-1, the J call TRBJ2-2, with 8 bases lining up with TRBD1. V lost 4 bases to trimming and J lost 4 bases; unmatched junction nucleotides: 6. Germline V CDR1 and CDR2: SGHRS, YFSETQ. The CDR3 runs to 15 residues. The CDR3 DNA sequence: TGCGCCAGCAGCCCCGGACAGGGCCCCACCGGGGAGCTGTTTTTT. This encodes CASSPGQGPTGELFF.

This clonotype came up a few times. The rearrangement joins TRBV6-2 or TRBV6-3 to TRBJ2-4, with D possibly being TRBD2 (6 bases). This CDR3 spans 14 amino acids. Per germline, CDR1 MNHEY and CDR2 SVGEGT. The ends were cut back, 2 bases at V and 7 bases at J, with 12 bases in the middle. CDR3 DNA: TGTGCCAGCAGTTACGTGGGAGGAAGCAACATTCAGTACTTC. Translating gives CASSYVGGSNIQYF.

A remark on this clonotype: Just one base apart from a much larger clone, this may be a read error. The chain carries TRBV12-3 or TRBV12-4 and TRBJ1-1; D uncertain. CDR3 length: 13 residues. Trimming removed 5 bases from V and 10 bases from J, with 17 bases in between. The chain's CDR3 is CASSGVGRAVAFF. CDR3 coding DNA: TGTGCCAGCAGTGGGGTGGGGAGGGCTGTAGCTTTCTTT.

This clonotype has ten or more counts. The V gene is TRBV25-1, the J gene TRBJ1-1; maybe TRBD1 (5 bases). V dropped 6 bases and J dropped 1 base, with 9 bases sitting between them. The CDR3 is 13 amino acids. Looked up from germline, CDR1 is MGHDK and CDR2 is SYGVNS. CDR3 DNA: TGTGCCAGCAGCAAAGGACAGAACACTGAAGCTTTCTTT. Translating gives CASSKGQNTEAFF.

The chain couples TRBV11-1 to TRBJ2-4, with 9 bases identical to TRBD1. The V and J ends lost 5 bases and 1 base, in that order; junction bases with no gene match: 12. The CDR3 extends over 18 amino acids. CDR1 and CDR2 from the germline V gene are SGHAT and FQDESV (reference sequence). Written as DNA, the CDR3 is TGTGCCAGCAGCCCCGGGACAGGGAAGGGTTACGCCAAAAACATTCAGTACTTC. It yields the protein CASSPGTGKGYAKNIQYF.

This clonotype came up a few times. The J gene is TRBJ2-7, the V gene TRBV6-2 or TRBV6-3, with 9 bases aligning to TRBD2. The V gene end was trimmed by 6 bases and the J gene end by 0 bases; junction bases not matched to a gene: 6. Germline values: CDR1 MNHEY, CDR2 SVGEGT. The CDR3 totals 15 residues. The CDR3 DNA reads TGTGCCAGCAGGGAGACTAGCGGTATCTCCTACGAGCAGTACTTC. Protein: CASRETSGISYEQYF.

This rearrangement joins TRBV6-2 or TRBV6-3 to TRBJ2-1; 9 bases are shared with TRBD2. CDR1 and CDR2 from the germline V gene are MNHEY and SVGEGT. This CDR3 contains 16 residues. Trimming took 5 bases from V and 4 from J; bases not matched to a gene: 9. The CDR3 loop reads CASSELAGAFYNEQFF. CDR3 DNA sequence: TGTGCCAGCAGTGAGTTAGCGGGGGCTTTTTACAATGAGCAGTTCTTC.

The chain combines TRBV9 with TRBJ2-5; 11 bases map to TRBD2. V lost 4 bases and J lost 5; bases outside the gene matches: 4. Germline lookup yields CDR1 SGDLS and CDR2 YYNGEE. The CDR3 loop spans 14 amino acids. The CDR3 DNA sequence: TGTGCCAGCAGCCCTAGCGGGAGGATCGAGACCCAGTACTTC. Translated: CASSPSGRIETQYF.

This chain joins TRBV5-1 and TRBJ2-3; 8 bases fit TRBD2. This CDR3 has 16 residues. CDR1 is SGHRS, CDR2 YFSETQ, per germline. V shed 1 base, J shed 5 bases, and the junction held 9 bases outside the gene matches. This CDR3 reads CASSLSGRIPRDTQYF. The CDR3 DNA reads as TGCGCCAGCAGCTTGAGCGGGAGAATCCCCCGAGATACGCAGTATTTT. The complete variable domain, with remaining parts taken from reference TRBV5-1 and TRBJ2-3, reads KAGVTQTPRYLIKTRGQQVTLSCSPISGHRSVSWYQQTPGQGLQFLFEYFSETQRNKGNFPGRFSGRQFSNSRSEMNVSTLELGDSALYLCASSLSGRIPRDTQYFGPGTRLTVL.

This chain joins TRBV7-9 and TRBJ2-1; TRBD2 matches at 13 bases. Trimming at V came to 8 bases and at J to 7 bases, leaving 8 bases not matched to a gene. The CDR3 is 15 amino acids. Germline V CDR1 and CDR2: SEHNR, FQNEAQ (reference sequence). The CDR3 DNA reads TGTGCCAGCGGGACTAGCGGGGTAGGTTGGAATGAGCAGTTCTTC. This sequence encodes CASGTSGVGWNEQFF. The full variable domain, in which reference TRBV7-9 and TRBJ2-1 provide the parts outside the CDR3, is DTGVSQNPRHKITKRGQNVTFRCDPISEHNRLYWYRQTLGQGPEFLTYFQNEAQLEKSRLLSDRFSAERPKGSFSTLEIQRTEQGDSAMYLCASGTSGVGWNEQFFGPGTRLTVL.

A few counts support this clonotype. J is TRBJ2-2 and V is TRBV10-3, with TRBD2 matching 9 bases. The CDR3 length is 17 residues. V shed 8 bases, J shed 0 bases, and the junction held 10 bases outside the gene matches. Looked up from germline, CDR1 is ENHRY and CDR2 is SYGVKD. The DNA for the CDR3 is TGTGCCATCGGGGGGAAAGCGGGGGGTTCGAACACCGGGGAGCTGTTTTTT. Residues: CAIGGKAGGSNTGELFF.

The chain is built from TRBV7-8 and TRBJ2-3, with a possible D match to TRBD2 (7 bases). The germline V gene has CDR1 SGHVS and CDR2 FQNEAQ. V lost 5 bases and J lost 1, with 22 bases in between. This CDR3 region has 18 residues. For the CDR3, the DNA is TGTGCCAGCAGCATGAGGCGTGGGGGGGCTAGAGGCACAGATACGCAGTATTTT. Translating gives CASSMRRGGARGTDTQYF.

This clonotype appeared many times. The chain recombines TRBV6-2 or TRBV6-3 with TRBJ2-7; D remains ambiguous. From germline, CDR1 is MNHEY and CDR2 SVGEGT. V was cut by 6 bases and J by 4 bases, with 10 bases left in between. The CDR3 covers 12 residues. The CDR3 spells CASSSIGYEQYF. DNA of the CDR3: TGTGCCAGCAGCTCCATCGGGTACGAGCAGTACTTC.

The sample holds a few counts of this clonotype. The V call is TRBV3-1, the J call TRBJ2-3; D might be TRBD1 or TRBD2, each matching 5 bases. Germline CDR1 and CDR2: LGHDT and YNNKEL (reference sequence). The V and J ends lost 1 base and 6 bases respectively, with 8 bases between them. CDR3 size: 13 residues. The CDR3 protein is CASSQGGFDTQYF. DNA of the CDR3: TGTGCCAGCAGCCAAGGGGGGTTTGATACGCAGTATTTT.

The V call is TRBV9, the J call TRBJ2-1; D is ambiguous. This CDR3 region has 14 residues. Germline V gene sequence: CDR1 SGDLS, CDR2 YYNGEE. Trimming cost V 0 bases and J 9 bases, with 13 bases left between them. This CDR3 is CASSVDEGWSEQFF. For the CDR3, the DNA is TGTGCCAGCAGCGTAGACGAAGGCTGGAGTGAGCAGTTCTTC. Variable domain in full (rest from reference TRBV9 and TRBJ2-1): DSGVTQTPKHLITATGQRVTLRCSPRSGDLSVYWYQQSLDQGLQFLIQYYNGEERAKGNILERFSAQQFPDLHSELNLSSLELGDSALYFCASSVDEGWSEQFFGPGTRLTVL.

The chain links TRBV6-2 or TRBV6-3 to TRBJ2-1, with 8 bases that match TRBD2. With 0 bases clipped from V and 3 bases from J, the junction kept 7 bases outside the gene matches. The CDR3 loop spans 17 amino acids. Germline loops: CDR1 MNHEY, CDR2 SVGEGT. The CDR3 DNA is TGTGCCAGCAGTTACTCGCTAGCGGGCGTTTACTACAATGAGCAGTTCTTC. Amino acids: CASSYSLAGVYYNEQFF.

This clonotype was detected only a few times. The chain links TRBV20-1 to TRBJ2-3; D is possibly TRBD2 (7 bases). The CDR3 has 16 residues. The V gene's germline CDR1 is DFQATT and CDR2 SNEGSKA (reference sequence). V lost 6 bases to trimming and J lost 2 bases, with 21 bases between them. CDR3 in amino acids: CSAKVGGHRFTDTQYF. The CDR3 DNA sequence: TGCAGTGCAAAGGTGGGGGGGCACCGTTTCACAGATACGCAGTATTTT.

Points on this clonotype: This may arise from a read error, as a much more abundant clone is one base away. V gene TRBV6-2 or TRBV6-3 combines with J gene TRBJ2-2; no firm D call. The CDR3 is 14 amino acids. Germline lookup yields CDR1 MNHEY and CDR2 SVGEGT. V was pared by 6 bases and J by 0 bases, with 8 bases between. CDR3 amino acids: CASRLEPNTGELFF. Written as DNA, the CDR3 is TGTGCCAGCAGATTAGAACCGAACACCGGGGAGCTGTTTTTT.

The chain links TRBV5-1 to TRBJ2-1; TRBD2 matches at 7 bases. Looked up from germline, CDR1 is SGHRS and CDR2 is YFSETQ. V trimming: 2 bases; J trimming: 1 base; junction bases outside the gene matches: 6. The CDR3 loop spans 16 amino acids. For the CDR3, the DNA is TGCGCCAGCAGCTTTGGGGGGGTCCTGTCCTACAATGAGCAGTTCTTC. It specifies CASSFGGVLSYNEQFF.

The chain carries TRBV7-9 and TRBJ2-2; D unclear. V was trimmed by 5 bases and J by 8 bases, leaving 15 bases between them. The CDR3 has 14 amino acids. Germline assignment: CDR1 SEHNR and CDR2 FQNEAQ (reference sequence). This CDR3 reads CASSTSAPYGELFF. The CDR3 coding sequence is TGTGCCAGCAGCACATCGGCCCCTTATGGGGAGCTGTTTTTT.

This clonotype was picked up a small number of times. This chain uses TRBV28 with TRBJ2-2; possible D gene TRBD1, 7 bases. The CDR3 is made up of 14 amino acids. Between the trimmed V and J ends, which lost 6 bases and 7 bases, there was a span of 15 bases. Germline CDR1 and CDR2: MDHEN and SYDVKM. CDR3 in DNA: TGTGCCAGCAGCCCCCCAGGGGGGCTCGGGGAGCTGTTTTTT. Translation: CASSPPGGLGELFF.

Many counts were recorded for this clonotype. The chain recombines TRBV11-1 with TRBJ2-7; 8 bases agree with TRBD1. The germline V gene has CDR1 SGHAT and CDR2 FQDESV (reference sequence). Trimming removed 5 bases from V and 3 bases from J; junction bases left unmatched: 6. This CDR3 comprises 14 residues. CDR3: CASSPRTGNYEQYF. CDR3 sequence (DNA): TGTGCCAGCAGCCCTCGGACAGGGAACTACGAGCAGTACTTC. Using reference TRBV11-1 and TRBJ2-7 for the parts outside the CDR3, the full variable domain is EAEVAQSPRYKITEKSQAVAFWCDPISGHATLYWYRQILGQGPELLVQFQDESVVDDSQLPKDRFSAERLKGVDSTLKIQPAELGDSAMYLCASSPRTGNYEQYFGPGTRLTVT.

The chain carries TRBV20-1 and TRBJ1-5; D is unresolved. The V gene lost 3 bases and the J gene lost 3 bases, with 9 bases spanning the gap. The CDR3 spans 13 residues. The germline V gene encodes CDR1 DFQATT and CDR2 SNEGSKA (reference sequence). CDR3 loop: CSASLHNNQPQHF. Here the CDR3 DNA reads TGCAGTGCTAGTCTACACAACAATCAGCCCCAGCATTTT.